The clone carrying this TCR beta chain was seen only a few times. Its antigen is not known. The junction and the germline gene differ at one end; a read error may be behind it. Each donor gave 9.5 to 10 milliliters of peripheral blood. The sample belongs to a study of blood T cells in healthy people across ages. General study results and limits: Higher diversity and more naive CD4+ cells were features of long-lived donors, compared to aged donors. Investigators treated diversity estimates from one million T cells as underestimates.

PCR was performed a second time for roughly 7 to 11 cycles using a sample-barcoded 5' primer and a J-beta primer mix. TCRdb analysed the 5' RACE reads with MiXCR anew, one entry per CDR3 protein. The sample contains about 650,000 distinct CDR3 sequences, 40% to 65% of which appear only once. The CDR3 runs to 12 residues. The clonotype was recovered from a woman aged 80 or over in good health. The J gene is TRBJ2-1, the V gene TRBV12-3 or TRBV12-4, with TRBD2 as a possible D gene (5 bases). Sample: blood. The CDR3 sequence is CASRVREFEQYF. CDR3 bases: TGTGCCAGCAGAGTGAGGGAGTTTGAGCAGTATTTC.